Sequencing of this T cell receptor beta chain was carried out in a study of patients and donors after allogeneic stem cell transplantation. MiXCR, run by TCRdb on the RT-PCR reads, gives a single entry per CDR3 protein. The table has tens of thousands of distinct CDR3 sequences, roughly 52% seen once; the top ten hold 61%. This clonotype was observed a handful of times. V lost 3 bases and J lost 10; bases outside the gene matches: 8. Germline V gene lookup returns CDR1 MDHEN and CDR2 SYDVKM. This CDR3 spans 13 amino acids. The rearrangement links TRBV28 to TRBJ1-2, with 7 bases identical to TRBD1. The sequencing sample was made of blood, either unsorted or a sorted T cell fraction (not recorded which). The clonotype originates from a human donor who was either an allogeneic HSCT recipient or a stem cell or donor lymphocyte infusion donor (not recorded which). It is not recorded whose cells these are; they may come from a transplant donor. The CDR3 protein is CASSFIRQGHYTF. The CDR3 DNA reads as TGTGCCAGCAGTTTCATCCGACAGGGACACTACACCTTC.